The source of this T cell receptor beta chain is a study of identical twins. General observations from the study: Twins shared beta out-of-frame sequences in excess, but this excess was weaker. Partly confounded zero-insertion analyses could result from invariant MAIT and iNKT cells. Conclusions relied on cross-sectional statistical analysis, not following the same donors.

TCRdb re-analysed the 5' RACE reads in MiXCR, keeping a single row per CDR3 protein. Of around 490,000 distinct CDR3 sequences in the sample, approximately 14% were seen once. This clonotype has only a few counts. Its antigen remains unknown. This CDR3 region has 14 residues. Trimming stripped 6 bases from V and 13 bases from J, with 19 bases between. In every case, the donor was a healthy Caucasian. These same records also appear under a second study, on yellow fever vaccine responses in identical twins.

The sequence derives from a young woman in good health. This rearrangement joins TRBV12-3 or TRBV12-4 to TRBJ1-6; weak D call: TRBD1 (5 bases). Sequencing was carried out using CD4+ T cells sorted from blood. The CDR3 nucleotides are TGTGCCAGCAGCCGGGGGGTACTCCCTTCTCCCCTCCACTTT. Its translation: CASSRGVLPSPLHF.